This T cell receptor (beta chain) was sequenced in a study of CD8 T cells in ankylosing spondylitis. General study points: A motif of eight highly homologous TCR beta variants was seen as apparently characteristic of ankylosing spondylitis blood.

As to this clonotype: Its antigen is unidentified.

TCRdb reprocessed the 5' RACE reads with MiXCR, giving one entry per CDR3 protein. This sample carries some 840,000 distinct CDR3 sequences, about 11% of them seen once, and the ten largest clones take more than 0.5%. Material: blood, either unsorted or a sorted T cell fraction (not recorded which). The sequence was collected from a male donor with ankylosing spondylitis.

The CDR3 loop reads CASSFDRVKYEQYF. CDR3 nucleotide sequence: TGTGCCAGCAGTTTTGACAGGGTAAAATACGAGCAGTACTTC. J is TRBJ2-7 and V is TRBV28; 7 bases agree with TRBD1. The V and J ends lost 3 bases and 4 bases, in that order; junction bases with no gene match: 6. CDR1 MDHEN and CDR2 SYDVKM come from the germline V gene. CDR3 length: 14 residues.